The 20 T cell receptor beta chains given below trace back to one sample, sequenced in a study of shared clonotypes between healthy human individuals. TCRdb's copy holds only in-frame clones and misses some; the assay was immunoSEQ multiplex PCR. Of about 490,000 clones listed, roughly 85% are singletons. Source material: PBMCs. Every receptor here comes from a middle-aged woman in good health. Some clones in this sample may be carry-over from other donors' samples.

The chain has TRBV7-2 and TRBJ1-2; perhaps TRBD1 as D (6 bases). Per germline, CDR1 SGHTA and CDR2 FQGNSA. Trimming removed 5 bases from V and 3 bases from J, with 25 bases in between. CDR3 length equals 18 residues. The CDR3 DNA reads TGTGCCAGCAGCCAAACAGGGAAACCAACACTCCAGGACTATGGCTACACCTTC. Its translation is CASSQTGKPTLQDYGYTF.

The chain is built from TRBV18 and TRBJ2-7; D uncertain. V was cut by 3 bases and J by 2 bases, with 14 bases left in between. The CDR3 sequence is 15 residues long. The V gene's germline CDR1 is KGHSH and CDR2 LQKENI. CDR3 coding DNA: TGTGCCAGCTCACCCCTCCGGGTGCCCACCTACGAGCAGTACTTC. This translates into CASSPLRVPTYEQYF.

As DNA, the CDR3 is TGTGCCAGCTCGCGGACAGCGAACACCGGGGAGCTGTTTTTT. This encodes CASSRTANTGELFF. This chain joins TRBV7-3 and TRBJ2-2, with a weak D call TRBD1 (6 bases). Germline V gene data show CDR1 as SGHTA and CDR2 as FQGTGA. This CDR3 is 14 amino acids long. Trimming cost V 8 bases and J 0 bases, with 10 bases left between them.

V and J are TRBV4-1 and TRBJ2-7, with D possibly TRBD1 on 6 matching bases. Per germline, CDR1 MGHRA and CDR2 YSYEKL. Trimming shortened V by 1 base and J by 0 bases, and 10 bases separated the two germline ends. This CDR3 has 15 residues. The CDR3 region has the DNA TGCGCCAGCAGCCAAGGGACAGCCCTCTCCTACGAGCAGTACTTC. Protein sequence: CASSQGTALSYEQYF.

In the case of this clone: A much larger clonotype is one base distant, so this may be a read error. Additional DNA sequences in this sample encode the identical CDR3. This chain connects TRBV2 to TRBJ2-1; D is unclear. The CDR3 is 11 residues long. With 6 bases removed from V and 2 bases from J, the gap between germline ends came to 2 bases. Germline V gene lookup returns CDR1 SNHLY and CDR2 FYNNEI. The CDR3 spells CASSAYNEQFF. Written as DNA, the CDR3 is TGTGCCAGCAGCGCCTACAATGAGCAGTTCTTC.

In this sample, this clone turned up once. V gene TRBV11-2 combines with J gene TRBJ2-5; the D gene is possibly TRBD2 (6 bases). In germline, CDR1 is SGHAT, CDR2 FQNNGV. Trimming removed 5 bases at V and 3 bases at J, with 13 bases between. The CDR3 is made up of 14 amino acids. The CDR3 is CASSRGIWEETQYF. The CDR3 DNA reads TGTGCCAGCAGCCGCGGGATCTGGGAAGAGACCCAGTACTTC. Full variable domain (rest looked up from reference TRBV11-2 and TRBJ2-5): EAGVAQSPRYKIIEKRQSVAFWCNPISGHATLYWYQQILGQGPKLLIQFQNNGVVDDSQLPKDRFSAERLKGVDSTLKIQPAKLEDSAVYLCASSRGIWEETQYFGPGTRLLVL.

About this clone itself: This sample includes further DNA sequences coding for the same CDR3. The chain recombines TRBV30 with TRBJ2-3, with unresolved D. The CDR3 has 11 residues. V was cut by 5 bases and J by 4 bases, with 7 bases left in between. Germline lookup yields CDR1 GTSNPN and CDR2 SVGIG (reference sequence). The CDR3 reads CAWSGADTQYF. The CDR3 nucleotides are TGTGCCTGGTCTGGTGCAGATACGCAGTATTTT.

This clone was seen a few times. The chain carries TRBV5-4 and TRBJ2-4; weak D call: TRBD2 (6 bases). The CDR3 spans 16 residues. Germline CDR1 and CDR2: SGHNT and YYREEE (reference sequence). Trimming removed 3 bases from V and 0 bases from J, with 13 bases in between. The CDR3 loop reads CASSSGGILAKNIQYF. For the CDR3, the DNA is TGTGCCAGCAGCTCCGGGGGAATCCTAGCCAAAAACATTCAGTACTTC.

V usage is TRBV28 and J usage is TRBJ2-7; 7 nucleotides align to TRBD1. Germline V gene data show CDR1 as MDHEN and CDR2 as SYDVKM. The CDR3 sequence is 14 residues long. The V segment lost 5 bases and the J segment 5 bases; nucleotides outside the gene matches: 9. The CDR3 sequence is CASSPRQGVHEQYF. The CDR3 nucleotides are TGTGCCAGCAGTCCCCGACAGGGAGTCCACGAGCAGTACTTC.

Here the CDR3 reads CASSPAGISYEQYF. DNA for the CDR3: TGTGCCAGCAGTCCAGCGGGAATCTCCTACGAGCAGTACTTC. The chain recombines TRBV28 with TRBJ2-7, with 7 bases matching TRBD2. In germline, CDR1 is MDHEN, CDR2 SYDVKM. V gave up 5 bases and J gave up 0 bases; unmatched junction bases: 4. The CDR3 runs 14 residues.

The J gene is TRBJ2-3, the V gene TRBV28; D is unresolved. Germline CDR1 reads MDHEN; CDR2 reads SYDVKM. CDR3 length: 15 amino acids. Deletions cut 4 bases from V and 1 base from J, with 12 bases between. This CDR3 is CASSWTAPGTDTQYF. The CDR3 DNA follows: TGTGCCAGCAGTTGGACGGCCCCAGGCACAGATACGCAGTATTTT.

CDR3 loop: CSVVGTYRVAYEQYF. Written as DNA, the CDR3 is TGCAGCGTTGTAGGGACGTACAGGGTCGCCTACGAGCAGTACTTC. The chain links TRBV29-1 to TRBJ2-7; perhaps TRBD1 as D (6 bases). The CDR3 has 15 residues. Germline-derived CDR1 and CDR2 are SQVTM and ANQGSEA. Trimming took off 4 bases at V and 2 bases at J, with 18 bases between the two ends.

Note on this clone: The same CDR3 also results from other DNA sequences found in this sample. The V gene is TRBV7-3, the J gene TRBJ2-3, with 12 positions matching TRBD2. The CDR3 loop spans 15 amino acids. V was pared by 5 bases and J by 3 bases, with 3 bases of the junction left unmatched. Germline assignment: CDR1 SGHTA and CDR2 FQGTGA. This CDR3 reads CASSPGTSGTDTQYF. Written as DNA, the CDR3 is TGTGCCAGCAGCCCGGGGACTAGCGGGACAGATACGCAGTATTTT.

The J gene is TRBJ2-5, the V gene TRBV7-9; 7 bases agree with TRBD1. This CDR3 has 16 residues. From germline, CDR1 is SEHNR and CDR2 FQNEAQ (reference sequence). Trimming took 5 bases from V and 4 from J; bases not matched to a gene: 13. The CDR3 DNA sequence: TGTGCCAGCAGCGGAAGCAGGACAGGTTACCGAGAGACCCAGTACTTC. Its protein product is CASSGSRTGYRETQYF.

The genes are TRBV21-1 and TRBJ1-3. TRBV21-1 is a pseudogene. The CDR3 covers 16 residues. The CDR3: CASSKEVGTSGNTIYF. As DNA, the CDR3 is TGTGCCAGCAGCAAAGAGGTCGGGACCTCTGGAAACACCATATATTTT.

Note on this clone: The sample has other DNA sequences that encode this CDR3 too. This rearrangement joins TRBV7-3 to TRBJ2-1, with D possibly being TRBD2 (5 bases). The CDR3 covers 14 residues. Germline CDR1 and CDR2: SGHTA and FQGTGA. V was cut by 5 bases and J by 3 bases, with 11 bases left in between. CDR3 bases: TGTGCCAGCAGCAGGAGCGGACGCTACAATGAGCAGTTCTTC. The encoded protein is CASSRSGRYNEQFF.

This clone was found a few times. The rearrangement uses TRBV25-1 and TRBJ1-1; D gene ambiguous. This CDR3 region has 14 residues. The V and J ends lost 2 bases and 2 bases respectively, with 9 bases between them. Per germline, CDR1 MGHDK and CDR2 SYGVNS. CDR3 sequence reads: CASSEQNSNTEAFF. DNA for the CDR3: TGTGCCAGCAGTGAACAAAACAGTAACACTGAAGCTTTCTTT.

The chain's CDR3 is CASSPGASSYNEQFF. CDR3 coding DNA: TGTGCCAGCAGCCCCGGGGCGAGCTCCTACAATGAGCAGTTCTTC. The V call is TRBV5-6, the J call TRBJ2-1; tentatively, D is TRBD1 or TRBD2 (5 bases each). CDR1 and CDR2 (germline): SGHDT, YYEEEE. The V end lost 4 bases, the J end lost 0 bases, and 11 bases lay between the germline ends. The CDR3 extends over 15 amino acids.

J is TRBJ1-2 and V is TRBV19, with a weak D call TRBD1 (5 bases). Per germline, CDR1 LNHDA and CDR2 SQIVND (reference sequence). V lost 9 bases to trimming and J lost 0 bases, with 14 bases between them. The CDR3 extends over 14 amino acids. CDR3 nucleotide sequence: TGTGCCAGGAGGGCAGGGCTAGCTAACTATGGCTACACCTTC. Translating it yields CARRAGLANYGYTF. Using reference TRBV19 and TRBJ1-2 for the parts outside the CDR3, the full variable domain is DGGITQSPKYLFRKEGQNVTLSCEQNLNHDAMYWYRQDPGQGLRLIYYSQIVNDFQKGDIAEGYSVSREKKESFPLTVTSAQKNPTAFYLCARRAGLANYGYTFGSGTRLTVV.

The rearrangement joins TRBV6-1 to TRBJ2-2, with TRBD2 matching 8 bases. Germline assignment: CDR1 MNHNS and CDR2 SASEGT. J was trimmed by 7 bases and V by 2 bases; bases with no gene match: 3. The CDR3 runs 14 residues. CDR3 nucleotide sequence: TGTGCCAGCAGTGAATCGAGCGGGGGCGGGGAGCTGTTTTTT. Residues: CASSESSGGGELFF.